The rows below give T cell receptor beta chains drawn from one sample of a study of cytomegalovirus exposure and HLA in healthy donors. Produced via immunoSEQ multiplex PCR; TCRdb's table is partial and in-frame only. The sample records 200,000 to 250,000 clones, over 65% being singletons. The sequencing sample was made of PBMCs. The receptors shown here come from a man in his forties or fifties in good health and CMV-seronegative. Both conserved end residues are part of each CDR3. The order of the fields is CDR3 length, J gene, V gene, D gene, clone size, CDR3 protein, CDR3 DNA. A D gene is named only where the DNA matches it firmly. Clone size is not always given. Where it is, it says once, few, many or a class for expanded clones.

CDR3 length: 15
J gene: TRBJ1-5
V gene: TRBV2
D gene: TRBD1
clone size: NA
CDR3 protein: CASSEGQGAGQPQHF
CDR3 DNA: TGTGCCAGCAGTGAGGGACAGGGGGCAGGTCAGCCCCAGCATTTT

CDR3 length: 14
J gene: TRBJ2-7
V gene: TRBV4-3
D gene: NA
clone size: NA
CDR3 protein: CASSRSGTQGEQYF
CDR3 DNA: TGCGCCAGCAGCCGATCCGGGACACAGGGCGAGCAGTACTTC

CDR3 length: 14
J gene: TRBJ1-1
V gene: TRBV5-8
D gene: TRBD1
clone size: NA
CDR3 protein: CASSLRGLGTEAFF
CDR3 DNA: TGTGCCAGCAGCCTTAGGGGGCTGGGCACTGAAGCTTTCTTT

CDR3 length: 14
J gene: TRBJ2-4
V gene: TRBV7-9
D gene: NA
clone size: NA
CDR3 protein: CASSLNGVRYIQYF
CDR3 DNA: TGTGCCAGCAGCTTAAACGGGGTTAGGTACATTCAGTACTTC

CDR3 length: 17
J gene: TRBJ1-1
V gene: TRBV7-3
D gene: TRBD1
clone size: NA
CDR3 protein: CASSMTGGIAMNTEAFF
CDR3 DNA: TGTGCCAGCAGCATGACAGGGGGTATCGCTATGAACACTGAAGCTTTCTTT

CDR3 length: 11
J gene: TRBJ2-4
V gene: TRBV20-1
D gene: TRBD2
clone size: NA
CDR3 protein: CSASGANIQYF
CDR3 DNA: TGCAGTGCGAGCGGGGCGAACATTCAGTACTTC

CDR3 length: 13
J gene: TRBJ2-7
V gene: TRBV7-2
D gene: NA
clone size: NA
CDR3 protein: CASSVSPVIEQYF
CDR3 DNA: TGTGCCAGCAGCGTATCTCCCGTAATCGAGCAGTACTTC

CDR3 length: 15
J gene: TRBJ2-7
V gene: TRBV5-6
D gene: NA
clone size: NA
CDR3 protein: CASSLWDISAYEQYF
CDR3 DNA: TGTGCCAGCAGCTTATGGGACATATCTGCCTACGAGCAGTACTTC

CDR3 length: 14
J gene: TRBJ2-1
V gene: TRBV19
D gene: TRBD2
clone size: NA
CDR3 protein: CASSIRGGYNEQFF
CDR3 DNA: TGTGCCAGTAGTATTCGGGGGGGTTACAATGAGCAGTTCTTC

CDR3 length: 13
J gene: TRBJ2-3
V gene: TRBV27
D gene: NA
clone size: NA
CDR3 protein: CASSLSLIKEEYF
CDR3 DNA: TGTGCCAGCAGTTTATCGTTAATAAAGGAGGAGTATTTT

CDR3 length: 18
J gene: TRBJ1-2
V gene: TRBV15
D gene: TRBD1
clone size: NA
CDR3 protein: CATSRDGVTGLGIYGYTF
CDR3 DNA: TGTGCCACCAGCAGAGATGGGGTGACAGGGCTTGGGATCTATGGCTACACCTTC

CDR3 length: 16
J gene: TRBJ2-1
V gene: TRBV6-5
D gene: TRBD2
clone size: NA
CDR3 protein: CASSYSRSSGGNEQFF
CDR3 DNA: TGTGCCAGCAGTTACTCCCGCTCTAGCGGGGGGAATGAGCAGTTCTTC

CDR3 length: 14
J gene: TRBJ1-1
V gene: TRBV29-1
D gene: NA
clone size: NA
CDR3 protein: CSVDSVGGNTEAFF
CDR3 DNA: TGCAGCGTTGACTCGGTGGGGGGGAACACTGAAGCTTTCTTT

CDR3 length: 15
J gene: TRBJ2-7
V gene: TRBV7-9
D gene: TRBD2
clone size: NA
CDR3 protein: CASSSSGTITYEQYF
CDR3 DNA: TGTGCCAGCAGCTCCTCCGGGACTATTACCTACGAGCAGTACTTC

CDR3 length: 14
J gene: TRBJ2-5
V gene: TRBV7-8
D gene: NA
clone size: NA
CDR3 protein: CASSSLDRGETQYF
CDR3 DNA: TGTGCCAGCAGCTCCCTTGATCGCGGGGAGACCCAGTACTTC

CDR3 length: 16
J gene: TRBJ2-3
V gene: TRBV7-8
D gene: TRBD2
clone size: NA
CDR3 protein: CASSFASGSFTDTQYF
CDR3 DNA: TGTGCCAGCAGCTTCGCTAGCGGGAGCTTCACAGATACGCAGTATTTT

CDR3 length: 14
J gene: TRBJ2-3
V gene: TRBV9
D gene: TRBD2
clone size: few
CDR3 protein: CASSVSGGTDTQYF
CDR3 DNA: TGTGCCAGCAGCGTTAGCGGGGGCACAGATACGCAGTATTTT

CDR3 length: 18
J gene: TRBJ2-1
V gene: TRBV19
D gene: TRBD2
clone size: once
CDR3 protein: CASSMGAGRLAGNNEQFF
CDR3 DNA: TGTGCCAGTAGTATGGGGGCGGGCCGACTAGCGGGAAACAATGAGCAGTTCTTC

CDR3 length: 17
J gene: TRBJ2-5
V gene: TRBV19
D gene: NA
clone size: NA
CDR3 protein: CASSIEGWRGGQETQYF
CDR3 DNA: TGTGCCAGTAGTATAGAAGGGTGGCGGGGCGGACAAGAGACCCAGTACTTC

CDR3 length: 15
J gene: TRBJ2-7
V gene: TRBV27
D gene: TRBD2
clone size: NA
CDR3 protein: CASSLSTSGRVEQYF
CDR3 DNA: TGTGCCAGCAGTTTATCGACTAGCGGGAGGGTCGAGCAGTACTTC